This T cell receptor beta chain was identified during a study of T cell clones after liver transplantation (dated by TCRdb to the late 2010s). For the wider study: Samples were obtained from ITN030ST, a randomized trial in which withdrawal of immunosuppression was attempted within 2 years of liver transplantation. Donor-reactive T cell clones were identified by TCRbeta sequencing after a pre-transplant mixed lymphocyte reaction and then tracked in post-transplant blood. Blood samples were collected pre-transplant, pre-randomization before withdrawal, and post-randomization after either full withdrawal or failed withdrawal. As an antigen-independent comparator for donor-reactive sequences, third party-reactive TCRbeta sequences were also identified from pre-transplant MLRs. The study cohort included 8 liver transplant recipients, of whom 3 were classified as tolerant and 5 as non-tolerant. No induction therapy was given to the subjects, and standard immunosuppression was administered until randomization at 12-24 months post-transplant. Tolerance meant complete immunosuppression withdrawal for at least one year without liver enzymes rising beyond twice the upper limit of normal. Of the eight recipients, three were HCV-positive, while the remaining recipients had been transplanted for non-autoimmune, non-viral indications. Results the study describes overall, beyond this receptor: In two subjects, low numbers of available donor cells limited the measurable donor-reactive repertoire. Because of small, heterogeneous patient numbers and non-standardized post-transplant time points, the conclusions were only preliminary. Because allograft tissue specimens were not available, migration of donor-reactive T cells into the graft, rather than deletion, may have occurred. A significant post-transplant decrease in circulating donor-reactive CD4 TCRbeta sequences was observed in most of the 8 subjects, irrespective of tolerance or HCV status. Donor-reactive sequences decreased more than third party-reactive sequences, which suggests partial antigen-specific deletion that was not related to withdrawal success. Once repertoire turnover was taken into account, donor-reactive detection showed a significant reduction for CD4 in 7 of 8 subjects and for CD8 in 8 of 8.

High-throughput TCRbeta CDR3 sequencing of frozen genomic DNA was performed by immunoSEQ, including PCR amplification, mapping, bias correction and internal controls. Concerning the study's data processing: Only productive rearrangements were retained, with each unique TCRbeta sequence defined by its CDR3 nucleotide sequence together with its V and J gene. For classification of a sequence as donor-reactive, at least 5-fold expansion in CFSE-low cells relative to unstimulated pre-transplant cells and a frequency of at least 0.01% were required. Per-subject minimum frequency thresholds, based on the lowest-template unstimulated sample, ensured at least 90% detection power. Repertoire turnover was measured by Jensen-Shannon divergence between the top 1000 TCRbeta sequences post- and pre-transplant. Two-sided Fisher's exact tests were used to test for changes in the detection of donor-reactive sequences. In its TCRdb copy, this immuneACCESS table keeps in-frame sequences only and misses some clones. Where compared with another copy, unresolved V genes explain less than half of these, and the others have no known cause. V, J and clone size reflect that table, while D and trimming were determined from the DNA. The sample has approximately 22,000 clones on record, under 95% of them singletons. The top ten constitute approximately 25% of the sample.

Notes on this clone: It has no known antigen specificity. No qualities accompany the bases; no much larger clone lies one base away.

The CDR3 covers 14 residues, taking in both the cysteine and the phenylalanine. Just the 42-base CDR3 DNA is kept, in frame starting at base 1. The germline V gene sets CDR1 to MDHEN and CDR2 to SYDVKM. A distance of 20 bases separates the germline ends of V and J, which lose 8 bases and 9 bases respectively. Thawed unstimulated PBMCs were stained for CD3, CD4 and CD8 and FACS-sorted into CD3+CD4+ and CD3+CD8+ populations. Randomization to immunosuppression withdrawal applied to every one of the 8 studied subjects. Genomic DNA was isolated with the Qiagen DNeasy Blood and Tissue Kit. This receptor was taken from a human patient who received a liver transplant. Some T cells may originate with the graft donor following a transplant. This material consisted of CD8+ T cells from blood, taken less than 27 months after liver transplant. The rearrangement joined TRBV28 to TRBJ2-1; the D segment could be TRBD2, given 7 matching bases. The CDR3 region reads CASSLADRLGEQFF. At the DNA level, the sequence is TGTGCCAGCTCCCTAGCGGACAGATTAGGTGAGCAGTTCTTC.